This record concerns one T cell receptor (beta chain) sequence. Per the study methods: For the immunoSEQ data, sequences were junction-only without quality scores, so filtering differed. Clones were read by immunoSEQ multiplex PCR, and TCRdb kept only the in-frame ones, dropping some. V, J and clone size are taken as reported in that table, and D and trimming were inferred from the DNA itself. The repertoire holds over 2 million clones, with roughly 95% as singletons. The data were obtained in a study of shared clonotypes between healthy human individuals. This receptor was identified in a man aged 18-30 years in good health. The sequencing input was naive CD4+ T cells sorted from blood. Subset indicated: CD45RA+ positively selected.

This chain's CDR3 is CASSQESTGGSGNTEAFF. In DNA form, the CDR3 reads TGCGCCAGCAGCCAAGAATCAACAGGGGGTTCGGGGAACACTGAAGCTTTCTTT. This sequence joins TRBV4-1 and TRBJ1-1; 8 nucleotides match TRBD1. The CDR3 has 18 residues. V lost 0 bases to trimming and J lost 1 base; unmatched junction nucleotides: 10. Germline V gene sequence: CDR1 MGHRA, CDR2 YSYEKL.